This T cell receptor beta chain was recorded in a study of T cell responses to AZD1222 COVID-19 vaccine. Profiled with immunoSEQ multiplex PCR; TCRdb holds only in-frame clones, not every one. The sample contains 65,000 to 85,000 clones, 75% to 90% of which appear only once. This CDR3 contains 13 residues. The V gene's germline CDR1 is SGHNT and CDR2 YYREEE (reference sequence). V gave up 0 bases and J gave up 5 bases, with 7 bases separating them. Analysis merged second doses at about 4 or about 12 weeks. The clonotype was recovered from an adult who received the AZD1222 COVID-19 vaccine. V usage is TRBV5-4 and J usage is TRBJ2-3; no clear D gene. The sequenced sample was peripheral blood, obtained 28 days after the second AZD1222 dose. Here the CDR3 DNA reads TGTGCCAGCAGCTTGGGGCTAGGAGATACGCAGTATTTT. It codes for CASSLGLGDTQYF.